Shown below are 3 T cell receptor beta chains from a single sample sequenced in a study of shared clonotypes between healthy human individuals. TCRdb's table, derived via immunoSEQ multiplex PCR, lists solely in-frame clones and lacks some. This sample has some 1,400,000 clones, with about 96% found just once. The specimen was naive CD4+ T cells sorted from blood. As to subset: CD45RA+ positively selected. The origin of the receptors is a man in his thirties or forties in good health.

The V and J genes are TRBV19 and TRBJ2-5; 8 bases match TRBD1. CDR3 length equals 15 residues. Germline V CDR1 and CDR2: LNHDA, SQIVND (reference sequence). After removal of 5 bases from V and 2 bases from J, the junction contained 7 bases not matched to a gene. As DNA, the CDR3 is TGTGCCAGTAGTCTCGGACAGGGAAGACAAGAGACCCAGTACTTC. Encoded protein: CASSLGQGRQETQYF.

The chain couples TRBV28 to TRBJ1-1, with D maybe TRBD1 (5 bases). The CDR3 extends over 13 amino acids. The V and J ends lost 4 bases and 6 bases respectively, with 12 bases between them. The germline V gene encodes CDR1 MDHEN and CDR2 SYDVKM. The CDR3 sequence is CASSSPPGAEAFF. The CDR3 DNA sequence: TGTGCCAGCAGTTCCCCCCCGGGGGCTGAAGCTTTCTTT.

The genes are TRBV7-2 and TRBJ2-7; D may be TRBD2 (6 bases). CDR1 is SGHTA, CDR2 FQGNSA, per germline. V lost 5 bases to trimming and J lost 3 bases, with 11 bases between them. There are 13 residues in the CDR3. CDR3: CASSQGLFYEQYF. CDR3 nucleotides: TGTGCCAGCAGCCAGGGACTCTTCTACGAGCAGTACTTC.